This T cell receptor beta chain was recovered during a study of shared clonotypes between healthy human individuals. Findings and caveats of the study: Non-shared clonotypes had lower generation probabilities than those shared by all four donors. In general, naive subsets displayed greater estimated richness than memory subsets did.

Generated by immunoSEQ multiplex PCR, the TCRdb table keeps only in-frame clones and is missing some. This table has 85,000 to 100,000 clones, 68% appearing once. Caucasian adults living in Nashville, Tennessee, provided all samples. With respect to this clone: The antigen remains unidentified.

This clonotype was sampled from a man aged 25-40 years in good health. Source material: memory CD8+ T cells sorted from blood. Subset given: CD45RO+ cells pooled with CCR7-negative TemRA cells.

CDR3 DNA: TGTGCCAGTGGACCTACAGGGACTGAAGCTTTCTTT. This encodes CASGPTGTEAFF. V and J are TRBV19 and TRBJ1-1; tentative D call: TRBD1 (6 bases). Per the germline V gene, CDR1 is LNHDA and CDR2 is SQIVND (reference sequence). V shed 8 bases and J shed 5 bases, with 12 bases lying between them. CDR3 length: 12 amino acids.